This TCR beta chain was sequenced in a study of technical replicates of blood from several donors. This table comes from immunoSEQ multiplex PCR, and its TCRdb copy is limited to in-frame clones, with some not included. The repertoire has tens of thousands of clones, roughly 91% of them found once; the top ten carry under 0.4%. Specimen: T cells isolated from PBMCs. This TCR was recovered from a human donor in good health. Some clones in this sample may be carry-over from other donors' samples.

The CDR3 spells CASSQDLRGTQYF. The CDR3 DNA follows: TGCGCCAGCAGCCAAGATTTGCGAGGGACCCAGTACTTC. V gene TRBV4-3 combines with J gene TRBJ2-5; unclear D gene. The CDR3 contains 13 residues. The ends were cut back, 0 bases at V and 7 bases at J, with 9 bases in the middle. Germline CDR1 is LGHNA and CDR2 is YSLEER.